This T cell receptor beta chain is from a study of regulatory T cells in long-lasting Graves disease. In the study overall: Duration of antithyroid drug therapy among newly diagnosed Graves' patients was under 3 months. Points from the study as a whole: Among samples with persistent disease, TRBV28, TRBJ1-2 and TRBJ2-5 were favored.

The CDR3 has 19 residues. Looked up from germline, CDR1 is LGHNA and CDR2 is YSLEER. V shed 4 bases and J 5 bases; nucleotides not matched to a gene: 13. As regards this clonotype: What it binds is unknown.

Time point in this sample: newly diagnosed GD, antithyroid drugs for less than 3 months. TCR sequences were obtained from RNA taken from PBMCs. Both iRepertoire HTBI primers and Arm-PCR of CDR3 regions were used to build the TCR beta libraries. MiXCR was run by TCRdb on the multiplex PCR reads, yielding one entry per CDR3 protein. The sample records 400,000 to 500,000 distinct CDR3 sequences, around 17% being singletons. The sample was also linked to a second study, of T cells in Graves' hyperthyroidism and ophthalmopathy.

V gene TRBV4-3 combines with J gene TRBJ2-2, with TRBD2 identical over 13 bases. The clonotype originates from a woman under 30 with Graves disease. The specimen comprised peripheral blood mononuclear cells (PBMCs), sampled at new diagnosis, from a patient treated with antithyroid drugs. This chain's CDR3 is CASSPGPGLAGQKTGELFF. The CDR3, as DNA: TGCGCCAGCAGCCCTGGTCCGGGACTAGCGGGACAAAAAACCGGGGAGCTGTTTTTT.